This TCR beta chain was identified during a study of T cell responses to AZD1222 COVID-19 vaccine (dated by TCRdb to the early 2020s). With regard to the full study: AZD1222 recipients whose second dose came at about 4 weeks and those whose second dose came at about 12 weeks were combined into one group, since spike-specific TCR depth and breadth did not differ between the two schedules. A total of 240 or so trial participants underwent TCR sequencing, of whom roughly 210 had received two doses of AZD1222 and around 26 had received two doses of the MenACWY control vaccine. Trial participants were enrolled into age subgroups of 18-55, 56-69 and 70-plus years, which contained roughly 140, 27 and 60 TCR-sequenced participants, respectively. What the research found in general, with its limitations: CD4 TCRs associated with the vaccine covered the entire spike protein, and the dominant responses were in regions 160-218 and 743-854. In the small 56-69-year group, the increase in depth fell short of significance, most likely because of low power. Reportedly, almost half of the unique spike-specific TCRs recognized epitopes lying outside the regions that are mutated in the B.1.351 and B.1.1.7 variants. Most participants were white British and females outnumbered males, and the authors suggested that clonal diversity may have been underestimated. Only five to seven AZD1222 recipients were SARS-CoV-2 seropositive at baseline, limiting conclusions about previously exposed vaccinees. Because no day 14 peak-response samples were available, the repertoires could be characterized only after the peak T cell response. Spike-specific TCR breadth and depth rose significantly after two AZD1222 doses compared with day 0 and with MenACWY recipients.

This clone has a single count. Its specific antigen is unknown. Per-base quality was not reported, and no clone a single base away is much larger than it. The V and J ends are trimmed by 7 bases and 4 bases, leaving 10 bases between them. From cysteine to phenylalanine, the CDR3 is 12 amino acids long. Left in the record is the CDR3 DNA by itself, 36 bases read in frame from the first base. The CDR3 regions of human TCRbeta chains were analyzed by immunosequencing. Regarding the original processing steps: Repertoire TCRs were checked for matches against a reference library of SARS-CoV-2-specific TCRs that had been generated using the MIRA antigen-specificity platform. Breadth was defined as the fraction of unique TCRs that were SARS-CoV-2-associated. Depth was defined as the fraction of total T cells that were SARS-CoV-2-associated. Using the MIRA data, each spike-specific TCR was assigned both to the spike region to which the TCR was reactive and to a CD4 or CD8 class. Log10-transformed breadth and depth values were compared by one-way ANOVA with Sidak's multiple comparisons tests. As stored in TCRdb, this immuneACCESS dataset retains in-frame rearrangements with V and J assigned. A fraction of the clones does not appear; measured against another copy, unresolved V genes explain less than half of the discrepancy, and the remainder lacks a known reason. That table furnishes V, J and clone size, whereas the DNA furnished D and trimming. This sample gives approximately 190,000 clones in total; roughly 93% of them show up just once. The ten largest clones take up 0.99% of the sample.

Explained via the paper, the time point label denotes: baseline before first vaccination. Vaccinee samples came from UK trials COV001 and COV002, including a single-blind randomized controlled phase 2/3 trial of AZD1222 (ChAdOx1 nCoV-19) in healthy adults. For TCRbeta chain sequencing, PBMC samples were collected from trial participants at day 0 and at day 28 after the second dose. Sequencing used peripheral blood, obtained on day 0 of AZD1222 vaccination. This clonotype originated in an adult in good health. The chain joins TRBV12-3 or TRBV12-4 to TRBJ1-2, with the D gene call left open. The DNA reads as follows: TGTGCCAGCACCCTCCTAGGCTATGGCTACACCTTC. Its protein reads: CASTLLGYGYTF.